This T cell receptor beta chain was obtained from a study of CD8+ T cells in alopecia areata (dated by TCRdb to the late 2010s). For context, the study as a whole: Treated patients were enrolled in an open-label pilot trial of oral tofacitinib at 5 to 10 mg twice daily for moderate-to-severe alopecia areata. TCRbeta CDR3 regions were amplified by immunoSEQ multiplex PCR with 35 Vbeta forward and 13 Jbeta reverse primers. Scalp clonality was compared among normal scalp (n=4), patchy alopecia areata scalp (n=8), and alopecia totalis/universalis scalp (n=8). Tofacitinib-treated patients had biopsies at baseline and at 4 and 24 weeks of treatment, with a later scalp biopsy in several patients. Tofacitinib was given for 6 to 18 months, followed by 6 months of follow-up off drug to assess delayed response and recurrence. RNA was extracted with the PAXgene miRNA kit for fixed scalp, the miRNeasy kit for PBMCs, and the RNeasy kit for mouse skin. In humans, TCRbeta sequencing was performed on scalp tissue and on sorted CD4+ and CD8+ peripheral blood T cells from healthy controls and from patients with patchy or totalis/universalis alopecia areata. Disease severity in treated patients was measured with the SALT score, which quantifies the percentage of affected scalp surface area. In both human patients and the C3H/HeJ mouse model, the study applied high-throughput TCRbeta sequencing to look at T cell clonal expansion in alopecia areata.

Overall study results and their limits: Lesional scalp, especially in alopecia totalis/universalis, showed higher clonality and more expanded CD8+ clones than normal scalp, suggesting antigenic drive. Many expanded lesional clones persisted in scalp and blood during tofacitinib treatment, which may partly explain relapse after stopping treatment. With tofacitinib, both scalp clonality and the number of expanded CD8+ clones among the top 100 scalp clones went down significantly. Scalp TCR repertoire analysis is complicated because resident alphabeta T cells in normal human skin are also sequenced, whereas mouse skin is dominated by gammadelta T cells. Shared TCR sequences between patients were less evident than in mice, which may be partly attributable to HLA diversity in the patient population. The treated cohort was small, with a single nonresponder, so links between baseline CD8+ expansion and response need larger studies.

With respect to this clone: No antigen is known for it. No per-base quality is available; no much larger clone lies one base away.

The time point label corresponds to: about 25 weeks on oral tofacitinib. The treatment or condition label, as the study defines it: oral pan-JAK inhibitor, 5-10 mg twice daily. From alopecia areata patients, peripheral blood was collected along with lesional scalp punch biopsies. PBMCs were isolated by density centrifugation and stained for CD3, CD4 and CD8, and CD4+ and CD8+ T cells were sorted on a FACSAria. Preparation of the library involved the immunoSEQ multiplex PCR assay. To provide template for TCR sequencing, every sample had RNA extracted and reverse transcribed into cDNA. First-strand cDNA was synthesized with SuperScript III using a 2:1 mix of oligo-dT and random hexamers. Amplification bias was assessed with a synthetic immune receptor repertoire, and residual bias was removed computationally. The original methods were these. Raw reads were preprocessed to remove errors, and CDR3 was defined by IMGT conventions from the conserved cysteine to phenylalanine. Clonality was computed as 1 minus the Shannon entropy, with the entropy normalized by log2 of the number of productive unique TCRs. Whether scalp clones were CD4 or CD8 was inferred by matching scalp TCRbeta sequences against CD4 and CD8 repertoires sorted from blood. TCRdb provides this immuneACCESS table in a form limited to in-frame rearrangements. Some clones are lacking; in checked studies, under half of them reflect an unresolved V gene, and why the rest are absent is not known. D and trimming come from the DNA, and the V and J calls and clone size come from that table. This sample holds about 180,000 clones; approximately 55% were observed only once. The leading ten clones occupy approximately 11% of the sample.

The CDR3 contains 10 residues, cysteine and phenylalanine counted. Just the 30-base CDR3 DNA is kept, in frame starting at base 1. Between the V and J ends, shortened by 3 bases and 4 bases respectively, the junction contains 2 bases. Taken from the germline V gene, the CDR1 and CDR2 loops are SGDLS and YYNGEE. The material sequenced was CD8+ T cells sorted from blood, taken at week 24, from a patient treated with tofacitinib. The sequence links TRBV9 to TRBJ2-7; no confident D gene assignment can be made. This TCR was recovered from a human donor with alopecia areata. Here the CDR3 is given as CASSGYEQYF. The DNA reads TGTGCCAGCAGCGGATACGAGCAGTACTTC. The variable domain in full, with residues beyond the CDR3 obtained from the reference TRBV9 and TRBJ2-7 genes, is DSGVTQTPKHLITATGQRVTLRCSPRSGDLSVYWYQQSLDQGLQFLIQYYNGEERAKGNILERFSAQQFPDLHSELNLSSLELGDSALYFCASSGYEQYFGPGTRLTVT.